The entry that follows covers one TCR beta chain sequence. Sequencing was performed with immunoSEQ multiplex PCR; in TCRdb, only in-frame clones are kept and a portion is missing. The table lists over 450,000 clones, roughly 89% of them singletons. The sample originates from a study of blood T cell repertoires in COVID-19. As for the study in general: The United States, Italy and Spain were the sources of the acute and convalescent COVID-19 samples. The analysed material was cDNA or gDNA that came from T cells, B-cell-depleted T cells, or PBMCs.

V shed 6 bases and J 11 bases; nucleotides not matched to a gene: 6. The CDR3 loop spans 12 amino acids. The specimen was peripheral blood. The TCR comes from a woman aged 45-60 years with COVID-19, enrolled during active disease. The gene calls are TRBV12-3 or TRBV12-4 and TRBJ1-3; 8 nucleotides align to TRBD1. The CDR3 spells CASSPTGDAIYF. The CDR3 DNA follows: TGTGCCAGCAGCCCGACAGGGGATGCCATATATTTT.